The T cell receptor (beta chain) described here comes from a study of T cell responses to AZD1222 COVID-19 vaccine (TCRdb year 2021). General notes on the study: A total of 230 to 250 trial participants underwent TCR sequencing, of whom 200 to 220 had received two doses of AZD1222 and about 25 had received two doses of the MenACWY control vaccine. Trial participants were enrolled by age into 18-55, 56-69 and 70-plus year subgroups, with around 150, 28 and 57 TCR-sequenced participants respectively. Findings and caveats that apply to the study as a whole: CD4 TCRs associated with the vaccine covered the entire spike protein, and the dominant responses were in regions 160-218 and 743-854. Because no day 14 peak-response samples were available, the repertoires could be characterized only after the peak T cell response. A significant rise in spike-specific TCR breadth and depth was observed after two AZD1222 doses relative to day 0 and relative to MenACWY recipients. Reportedly, close to half of the unique spike-specific TCRs recognized epitopes lying outside the regions that are mutated in the B.1.351 and B.1.1.7 variants. In the small 56-69-year group, the increase in depth fell short of significance, most likely because of low power. Participants were mostly white British, with more females than males. The authors suggested clonal diversity may have been underestimated. Conclusions about previously exposed vaccinees were limited because only a handful of AZD1222 recipients were SARS-CoV-2 seropositive at baseline.

The CDR3 regions of human TCRbeta chains were subjected to immunosequencing. In the authors' own workflow: Repertoire TCRs were checked for matches against a reference library of SARS-CoV-2-specific TCRs that had been generated using the MIRA antigen-specificity platform. Breadth was defined as the fraction of unique TCRs that were SARS-CoV-2-associated. Depth was defined as the fraction of total T cells that were SARS-CoV-2-associated. Using the MIRA data, every spike-specific TCR was mapped to the spike region that the TCR reacted to and assigned to either a CD4 or a CD8 class. Log10-transformed breadth and depth values were compared by one-way ANOVA with Sidak's multiple comparisons tests. TCRdb retrieved this table from immuneACCESS and kept in-frame rearrangements only. Not all clones are present; in checked studies, unresolved V genes account for under half, and no reason is known for the remainder. V and J calls plus clone size are reproduced from that table; the DNA served to infer D and trimming. This sample comprises approximately 67,000 clones, 80% to 90% of them detected only once. 5% to 6.5% of the sample comes from the top ten.

The CDR3 runs 15 amino acids, cysteine and phenylalanine included. Only the CDR3 DNA stays, 45 bases, in frame from base 1. V is trimmed back by 5 bases and J by 8 bases, and the junction contains 8 bases that no gene match accounts for. Taken from the germline V gene (reference sequence), the CDR1 and CDR2 loops are PRHDT and FYEKMQ. Taken with the paper, the label for time point translates to: about 28 days (+/-7) after the second vaccine dose. AZD1222 recipients given second doses at about 4 weeks or at about 12 weeks were pooled, since spike-specific TCR depth and breadth were not found to differ between the two schedules. Vaccinee samples were obtained from the UK trials COV001 and COV002, which included a single-blind randomized controlled phase 2/3 trial of AZD1222 (ChAdOx1 nCoV-19) in healthy adults. For TCRbeta chain sequencing, PBMC samples were collected from trial participants at day 0 and at day 28 after the second dose.

Remarks on this clone: The target of this receptor is not known. Base qualities are missing; no much larger clone stands one base away.

The chain is assembled from TRBV13 and TRBJ1-6; TRBD1 matches 8 bases in the middle. Sequenced here: peripheral blood, sampled 28 days after the second AZD1222 dose. The clonotype comes from an adult who received the AZD1222 COVID-19 vaccine. The CDR3 region has the sequence CASSGGQGRDSPLHF. The DNA sequence is as follows: TGTGCCAGCAGCGGCGGACAGGGAAGGGATTCACCCCTCCACTTT.